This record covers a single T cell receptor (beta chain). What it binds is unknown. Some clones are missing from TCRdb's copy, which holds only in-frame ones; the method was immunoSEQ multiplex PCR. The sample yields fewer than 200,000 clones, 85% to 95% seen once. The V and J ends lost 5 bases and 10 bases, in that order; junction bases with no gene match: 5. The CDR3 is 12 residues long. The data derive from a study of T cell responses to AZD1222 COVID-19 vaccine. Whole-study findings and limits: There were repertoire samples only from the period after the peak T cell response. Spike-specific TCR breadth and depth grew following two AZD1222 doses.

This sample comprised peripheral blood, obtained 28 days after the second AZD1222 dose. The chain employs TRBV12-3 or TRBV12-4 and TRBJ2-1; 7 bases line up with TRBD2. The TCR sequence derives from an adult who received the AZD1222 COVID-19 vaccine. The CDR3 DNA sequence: TGTGCCAGCAGTCGAATCGGGGGGGAGCAGTTCTTC. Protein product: CASSRIGGEQFF.